The 6 T cell receptor beta chains below come from one sample, sequenced in a study of T cells in localized non-small cell lung cancer. The assay was immunoSEQ multiplex PCR, and TCRdb's table has in-frame clones only and misses some. The sample consists of roughly 66,000 clones, about nine tenths of them appearing once. The sample in question was peripheral blood, obtained before any cancer treatment. These receptors were obtained from a woman aged 40-69 years with stage I lung adenocarcinoma.

The chain recombines TRBV19 with TRBJ1-1; a weak D match, TRBD1 (5 bases). CDR1 and CDR2 (germline): LNHDA, SQIVND (reference sequence). V lost 0 bases and J lost 11, with 13 bases in between. The CDR3 totals 13 residues. The CDR3 bases are TGTGCCAGTAGTATAGACCGGGACCTCCGGGCTTTCTTT. It encodes CASSIDRDLRAFF.

This CDR3 reads CASPPRTGGKETQYF. In DNA form, the CDR3 reads TGTGCCAGCCCTCCCCGGACAGGGGGGAAGGAGACCCAGTACTTC. The rearrangement uses TRBV28 and TRBJ2-5; 10 nucleotides align to TRBD1. Germline V gives CDR1 MDHEN, CDR2 SYDVKM. There are 15 residues in the CDR3. J lost 5 bases, V lost 8 bases, and 11 bases had no gene match.

V usage is TRBV9 and J usage is TRBJ2-1; weak D call: TRBD1 (5 bases). Trimming stripped 0 bases from V and 4 bases from J, with 14 bases between. There are 16 residues in the CDR3. From germline, CDR1 is SGDLS and CDR2 YYNGEE. CDR3 amino acids: CASSVGITGDYNEQFF. DNA of the CDR3: TGTGCCAGCAGCGTAGGAATAACAGGAGATTACAATGAGCAGTTCTTC.

The V gene is TRBV27, the J gene TRBJ1-1; TRBD1 matches 10 bases. The CDR3 consists of 15 residues. Trimming cost V 5 bases and J 5 bases; bases outside gene matches: 8. The germline CDR1 and CDR2 sequences are MNHEY and SMNVEV (reference sequence). The CDR3 DNA is TGTGCCAGCAGTCCAAGGACAGGGGGAGGAACTGAAGCTTTCTTT. It is translated as CASSPRTGGGTEAFF.

This chain links TRBV7-2 with TRBJ1-2; no clear D. Deletions cut 0 bases from V and 6 bases from J, with 8 bases between. The CDR3 contains 13 residues. Germline CDR1 and CDR2: SGHTA and FQGNSA. Here the CDR3 reads CASSLASADGYTF. Here the CDR3 DNA reads TGTGCCAGCAGCTTAGCCTCGGCGGATGGCTACACCTTC.

The chain carries TRBV19 and TRBJ1-1; D is perhaps TRBD1 (5 bases). V lost 7 bases and J 3 bases, leaving 12 bases between the germline ends. CDR1 and CDR2 (germline): LNHDA, SQIVND (reference sequence). The CDR3 is 13 residues long. The CDR3: CASTKLGDTEAFF. CDR3 nucleotide sequence: TGTGCCAGTACTAAATTGGGGGACACTGAAGCTTTCTTT. The whole variable domain, filled in from reference TRBV19 and TRBJ1-1, reads DGGITQSPKYLFRKEGQNVTLSCEQNLNHDAMYWYRQDPGQGLRLIYYSQIVNDFQKGDIAEGYSVSREKKESFPLTVTSAQKNPTAFYLCASTKLGDTEAFFGQGTRLTVV.